This T cell receptor (beta chain) came from a study of blood T cell repertoires in COVID-19. Original processing notes: Estimated nucleated cell counts came from reference gene primer amplification. Assay: immunoSEQ multiplex PCR; the TCRdb copy retains only in-frame clones and omits some. The D gene and trimming were derived from the DNA, and the V and J assignments and clone size from that table. The repertoire has around 290,000 clones, approximately 91% of them found once; the top ten carry 1%. The sequencing sample was made of PBMCs or T cells enriched from blood (not recorded which). The receptor's source is a woman in her 30s who had recovered from COVID-19.

The CDR3 DNA reads as TGTGCCAGCAGCTTCGGGACTAGCGGGGGGTACTACGAGCAGTACTTC. Its translation is CASSFGTSGGYYEQYF. This chain connects TRBV11-2 to TRBJ2-7, with TRBD2 matching over 15 bases. CDR1 is SGHAT and CDR2 is FQNNGV in the germline V gene. Trimming removed 3 bases from V and 3 bases from J; junction bases left unmatched: 3. The CDR3 consists of 16 residues.